The 3 T cell receptor beta chains below were found in one sample sequenced in a study of human T cells and chemical hapten exposure (TCRdb year 2021). Library method: RACE. The instrument was a NextSeq 500. TCRdb handled the public reads itself, with Q25 trimming in fastp and clone calling in MiXCR, and kept productive beta chains. Merged by CDR3 protein, the rows form single entries marked with the most common genes and DNA. Here the sample has tens of thousands of distinct CDR3 sequences; roughly 9.8% occur a single time. The ten largest clones represent 2.5% to 3.5% of the sample. What this sample's time point label stands for: patch test 1, 2 weeks after DPC sensitization. This specimen's treatment or condition label, interpreted: therapeutic diphenylcyclopropenone sensitization with weekly scalp DPC. The input for sequencing was whole blood, taken in connection with sensitization to the hapten diphenylcyclopropenone (DPC). These receptors were taken from a woman between 35 and 50 years old with alopecia areata. Some clones in this sample may be carry-over from other donors' samples.

The table lists this clonotype with a few counts. The J gene is TRBJ1-4, the V gene TRBV27; D is possibly TRBD1 (5 bases). The CDR3 is made up of 16 amino acids. V lost 4 bases, J lost 7 bases, and 19 bases lay in between. The germline V gene has CDR1 MNHEY and CDR2 SMNVEV (reference sequence). The CDR3, as DNA: TGTGCCAGCAGTTCCCTGTGGACGGGGGGTCGTGAAAAACTGTTTTTT. This sequence encodes CASSSLWTGGREKLFF.

This clonotype was recorded at least ten times. V is TRBV28 and J is TRBJ1-1; 12 bases line up with TRBD1. The V gene end was trimmed by 3 bases and the J gene end by 1 base; junction bases not matched to a gene: 6. The CDR3 covers 17 residues. The germline V gene encodes CDR1 MDHEN and CDR2 SYDVKM. The CDR3 region is CASSFRGTGGKNTEAFF. The CDR3 coding sequence is TGTGCCAGCAGTTTCCGGGGGACAGGGGGCAAGAACACTGAAGCTTTCTTT.

The chain recombines TRBV12-3 or TRBV12-4 with TRBJ1-2, with 8 bases fitting TRBD1. The trim removed 5 bases at V and 2 bases at J, leaving 4 bases unmatched. The CDR3 runs 14 residues. CDR3 bases: TGTGCCAGCAGTCGGACAGGGTTGAACTATGGCTACACCTTC. The encoded protein is CASSRTGLNYGYTF.